The rows below give T cell receptor beta chains drawn from one sample of a study of cytomegalovirus exposure and HLA in healthy donors. Assay: immunoSEQ multiplex PCR; the TCRdb copy retains only in-frame clones and omits some. The table lists under 130,000 clones, 60% to 85% of them singletons, with roughly 8.6% in the top ten. The sequencing input was PBMCs. All receptors come from a woman in her 40s in good health and CMV-seropositive. Both conserved end residues are part of each CDR3. D genes are given only for firm matches. A row's size may be missing; if present it is once, few, many or a size class.

size: -
D: -
J: TRBJ2-7
V: TRBV4-1
CDR3: CASSQDRGYPTYEQYF
DNA: TGCGCCAGCAGCCAAGACAGGGGCTACCCCACCTACGAGCAGTACTTC

size: -
D: TRBD1
J: TRBJ2-1
V: TRBV9
CDR3: CASSVGSLRQGIWNEQFF
DNA: TGTGCCAGCAGCGTAGGCTCACTTAGACAGGGCATTTGGAATGAGCAGTTCTTC

size: -
D: -
J: TRBJ2-1
V: TRBV25-1
CDR3: CASSEGATEQFF
DNA: TGTGCCAGCAGTGAGGGCGCGACTGAGCAGTTCTTC

size: -
D: TRBD1
J: TRBJ2-3
V: TRBV4-3
CDR3: CASSQELWDRGSLSPSTDTQYF
DNA: TGCGCCAGCAGCCAAGAGCTTTGGGACAGGGGGTCCCTGTCTCCTAGCACAGATACGCAGTATTTT

size: -
D: -
J: TRBJ1-1
V: TRBV10-2
CDR3: CASSESAGSNFRDTEAFF
DNA: TGCGCCAGCAGTGAGTCGGCCGGGTCTAATTTTCGAGACACTGAAGCTTTCTTT

size: -
D: -
J: TRBJ2-5
V: TRBV4-1
CDR3: CASSQEETTQETQYF
DNA: TGCGCCAGCAGCCAAGAAGAGACTACGCAAGAGACCCAGTACTTC

size: -
D: -
J: TRBJ2-3
V: TRBV28
CDR3: CASLMRDTQYF
DNA: TGTGCCAGCCTTATGAGGGATACGCAGTATTTT

size: once
D: TRBD2
J: TRBJ2-1
V: TRBV5-4
CDR3: CASSFPSGFNEQFF
DNA: TGTGCCAGCAGCTTCCCTAGCGGGTTCAATGAGCAGTTCTTC

size: once
D: TRBD2
J: TRBJ2-6
V: TRBV29-1
CDR3: CSAAGGGAFGANVLTF
DNA: TGCAGCGCCGCGGGGGGGGGCGCTTTTGGGGCCAACGTCCTGACTTTC

size: once
D: -
J: TRBJ2-7
V: TRBV6-4
CDR3: CAPTSSSPSYEQYF
DNA: TGTGCCCCAACGAGTAGCTCCCCCTCCTACGAGCAGTACTTC

size: -
D: TRBD1
J: TRBJ1-6
V: TRBV18
CDR3: CASSPLPTGAAPHNSPLHF
DNA: TGTGCCAGCTCACCCCTACCGACAGGGGCCGCTCCTCATAATTCACCCCTCCACTTT

size: -
D: TRBD1
J: TRBJ1-5
V: TRBV27
CDR3: CASSSLDRVGDQPQHF
DNA: TGTGCCAGCAGTTCCTTAGACAGGGTTGGTGATCAGCCCCAGCATTTT

size: -
D: TRBD1
J: TRBJ2-7
V: TRBV4-1
CDR3: CASSQEGQGADEQYF
DNA: TGCGCCAGCAGCCAAGAGGGACAGGGGGCCGACGAGCAGTACTTC

size: -
D: TRBD2
J: TRBJ2-1
V: TRBV5-6
CDR3: CASSSRTSGGLYNEQFF
DNA: TGTGCCAGCAGCTCCCGGACTAGCGGGGGACTCTACAATGAGCAGTTCTTC

size: few
D: -
J: TRBJ2-7
V: TRBV4-3
CDR3: CASSQTEGWGAGYEQYF
DNA: TGCGCCAGCAGCCAAACGGAAGGGTGGGGAGCCGGCTACGAGCAGTACTTC

size: once
D: TRBD2
J: TRBJ2-1
V: TRBV7-9
CDR3: CASSAGLAGVGPYNEQFF
DNA: TGTGCCAGCAGCGCGGGACTAGCGGGAGTTGGCCCCTACAATGAGCAGTTCTTC

size: -
D: -
J: TRBJ2-5
V: TRBV4-3
CDR3: CASSRGGAQETQYF
DNA: TGCGCCAGCAGCCGGGGGGGCGCACAAGAGACCCAGTACTTC

size: -
D: -
J: TRBJ1-3
V: TRBV6-1
CDR3: CASSEWGVIGNTIYF
DNA: TGTGCCAGCAGTGAATGGGGGGTTATTGGAAACACCATATATTTT

size: few
D: -
J: TRBJ1-4
V: TRBV7-9
CDR3: CSSSTFRGLPGKLFF
DNA: TGTTCCAGCAGCACCTTTCGGGGTTTACCTGGAAAACTGTTTTTT

size: -
D: TRBD1
J: TRBJ1-1
V: TRBV27
CDR3: CASSFDRGRPAEAFF
DNA: TGTGCCAGCAGTTTTGACAGGGGGCGCCCCGCTGAAGCTTTCTTT

size: -
D: -
J: TRBJ1-2
V: TRBV2
CDR3: CASSEGGENYGYTF
DNA: TGTGCCAGCAGTGAGGGGGGGGAGAACTATGGCTACACCTTC

size: -
D: TRBD1
J: TRBJ1-2
V: TRBV28
CDR3: CASSLPGTGWYGYTF
DNA: TGTGCCAGCAGTTTACCCGGGACAGGGTGGTATGGCTACACCTTC

size: once
D: TRBD2
J: TRBJ2-7
V: TRBV7-9
CDR3: CASSRFALGAGGYEQYF
DNA: TGTGCCAGCAGCCGCTTTGCCCTTGGTGCGGGGGGCTACGAGCAGTACTTC

size: -
D: TRBD1
J: TRBJ2-3
V: TRBV2
CDR3: CASSGRTGGTDTQYF
DNA: TGTGCCAGCAGTGGACGCACAGGGGGGACAGATACGCAGTATTTT

size: -
D: -
J: TRBJ1-3
V: TRBV19
CDR3: CASRQNSGNTIYF
DNA: TGTGCCAGTAGACAGAACTCTGGAAACACCATATATTTT

size: -
D: -
J: TRBJ1-6
V: TRBV5-4
CDR3: CASSHPAEGGYNSPLHF
DNA: TGTGCCAGCAGCCACCCCGCGGAGGGTGGTTATAATTCACCCCTCCACTTT

size: -
D: -
J: TRBJ2-7
V: TRBV11-2
CDR3: CASSLGQAPAYEQYF
DNA: TGTGCCAGCAGCTTAGGGCAGGCCCCCGCCTACGAGCAGTACTTC

size: -
D: TRBD1
J: TRBJ1-5
V: TRBV5-1
CDR3: CASSEGQIGNQPQHF
DNA: TGCGCCAGCAGCGAGGGACAGATTGGCAATCAGCCCCAGCATTTT

size: -
D: -
J: TRBJ2-7
V: TRBV7-2
CDR3: CASSLALAAYEQYF
DNA: TGTGCCAGCAGCTTAGCGCTAGCCGCCTACGAGCAGTACTTC

size: -
D: TRBD1
J: TRBJ1-1
V: TRBV7-2
CDR3: CASSFMTGGITEAFF
DNA: TGTGCCAGCAGCTTCATGACAGGGGGAATCACTGAAGCTTTCTTT

size: few
D: -
J: TRBJ1-1
V: TRBV5-1
CDR3: CASSLGQVEAFF
DNA: TGCGCCAGCAGCTTGGGACAGGTTGAAGCTTTCTTT

size: once
D: TRBD2
J: TRBJ2-1
V: TRBV4-1
CDR3: CASSLSPGLIEQFF
DNA: TGCGCCAGCAGCCTATCTCCGGGACTAATTGAGCAGTTCTTC

size: -
D: -
J: TRBJ1-2
V: TRBV4-3
CDR3: CASSQEDSFGYGYTF
DNA: TGCGCCAGCAGCCAAGAGGACTCTTTCGGCTATGGCTACACCTTC

size: -
D: TRBD2
J: TRBJ2-2
V: TRBV7-9
CDR3: CASSLLAGAGELFF
DNA: TGTGCCAGCAGCTTGTTAGCGGGAGCCGGGGAGCTGTTTTTT

size: -
D: TRBD2
J: TRBJ2-1
V: TRBV14
CDR3: CASSHGVAGYNEQFF
DNA: TGTGCCAGCAGCCATGGGGTAGCGGGGTACAATGAGCAGTTCTTC

size: -
D: TRBD2
J: TRBJ2-3
V: TRBV2
CDR3: CASSGRAGGTDTQYF
DNA: TGTGCCAGCAGTGGGAGAGCGGGGGGCACAGATACGCAGTATTTT

size: -
D: TRBD1
J: TRBJ1-1
V: TRBV9
CDR3: CASSVGTGGRDTEAFF
DNA: TGTGCCAGCAGCGTTGGGACAGGGGGCAGGGACACTGAAGCTTTCTTT

size: few
D: -
J: TRBJ1-5
V: TRBV7-2
CDR3: CASSLGWSSGQPQHF
DNA: TGTGCCAGCAGCTTAGGCTGGTCCTCCGGTCAGCCCCAGCATTTT

size: -
D: -
J: TRBJ1-2
V: TRBV6-1
CDR3: CASSEDSIYGYTF
DNA: TGTGCCAGCAGTGAGGACAGCATCTATGGCTACACCTTC

size: few
D: -
J: TRBJ1-4
V: TRBV10-3
CDR3: CAISESLTGPNEKLFF
DNA: TGTGCCATCAGTGAGTCCCTGACAGGCCCTAATGAAAAACTGTTTTTT